This TCR beta chain comes out of a study of OX40 agonist ivuxolimab in advanced cancers. Findings and caveats of the study: Fewer expanded clones were found on average in CD4+ than in CD8+ T cells.

Produced via immunoSEQ multiplex PCR; TCRdb's table is partial and in-frame only. The table includes some 86,000 clones, roughly 91% detected once. Details on this clone: As yet, its antigen is unknown.

This clonotype was obtained from an adult with an advanced solid tumor such as melanoma, head and neck, liver or kidney cancer. Specimen: CD4+ or CD8+ T cells sorted from blood, collected in a trial of the OX40 agonist ivuxolimab.

The CDR3 loop is CASSISSYNEQFF. The CDR3 DNA follows: TGTGCCAGCAGCATTAGCTCCTACAATGAGCAGTTCTTC. V gene TRBV11-2 combines with J gene TRBJ2-1, with D hard to call. CDR1 and CDR2 from the germline V gene are SGHAT and FQNNGV. V was clipped by 5 bases and J by 0 bases, with 5 bases between them. The CDR3 runs 13 residues.